The rows below give T cell receptor beta chains drawn from one sample of a study of T cells in Graves' hyperthyroidism and ophthalmopathy. TCRdb independently ran MiXCR on the multiplex PCR reads; one entry per CDR3 protein. The data hold hundreds of thousands of distinct CDR3 sequences, with less than 20% observed a single time. Sequenced material: blood. These receptors all stem from a woman aged 18-35 years with Graves' ophthalmopathy. Both conserved end residues are part of each CDR3. D genes are given only for firm matches. For some rows the clone size is stated as once, few or many, or as a class when expanded; others skip it.

v_gene	abundance	j_gene	d_gene	CDR3aa	CDR3nt
TRBV28	many	TRBJ1-2	.	CASSANKYGYTF	TGTGCCAGCAGTGCCAACAAGTATGGCTACACCTTC
TRBV28	many	TRBJ1-2	.	CASSAANYGYTF	TGTGCCAGCAGCGCCGCTAACTATGGCTACACCTTC
TRBV2	many	TRBJ2-2	TRBD2	CASSDPLAGVGTGELFF	TGTGCCAGCAGTGATCCACTAGCGGGAGTAGGAACCGGGGAGCTGTTTTTT
TRBV28	hyperexpanded	TRBJ2-7	TRBD2	CASNPTVRTSGGDEQYF	TGTGCCAGCAACCCAACGGTGAGGACTAGCGGGGGGGACGAGCAGTACTTC
TRBV10-3	many	TRBJ2-7	.	CAISESGRPYEQYF	TGTGCCATCAGTGAGTCGGGCAGGCCCTACGAGCAGTACTTC
TRBV20-1	many	TRBJ1-1	TRBD1	CSAKDRGITEAFF	TGCAGTGCTAAGGACAGGGGCATCACTGAAGCTTTCTTT
TRBV18	many	TRBJ2-1	.	CASSAAGTQSSYNEQFF	TGTGCCAGCTCAGCCGCCGGGACGCAAAGTTCCTACAATGAGCAGTTCTTC
TRBV28	.	TRBJ2-7	.	CASSNWDTYEQYF	TGTGCCAGCAGTAACTGGGACACCTACGAGCAGTACTTC
TRBV11-2	many	TRBJ1-6	TRBD1	CASSSGQGGGSPLHF	TGTGCCAGCAGCTCGGGACAGGGAGGAGGTTCACCCCTCCACTTT
TRBV14	many	TRBJ2-1	.	CASSHRLGQWEQFF	TGTGCCAGCAGCCACAGACTCGGCCAATGGGAGCAGTTCTTC
TRBV7-8	many	TRBJ1-1	TRBD1	CASSPLSTGGRNTEAFF	TGTGCCAGCAGCCCTCTTTCGACAGGGGGCCGGAACACTGAAGCTTTCTTT